Below, 27 T cell receptor beta chains from the same sample are listed, as sequenced in a study of molecular identifiers for immune sequencing clone quantification. TCRdb recomputed calls from the PCR reads with MiXCR, one row per CDR3 protein. Here the sample spans fewer than 350,000 distinct CDR3 sequences, 20% to 25% being singletons. The sequencing input was naive CD8+ T cells from blood, with Jurkat cell RNA spiked in. Subset indicated: FACS-sorted CD8+CD4-CCR7+CD45RA+ naive T cells. These receptors were obtained from a human donor in good health. Some libraries in this study had Jurkat cell RNA spiked in.

Regarding this clonotype: Given a much more abundant clone one base away, this may be a read error. The chain links TRBV6-5 to TRBJ2-7; D might be TRBD1 or TRBD2, each matching 5 bases. With 5 bases removed from V and 1 base from J, the gap between germline ends came to 15 bases. Germline CDR1 and CDR2: MNHEY and SVGAGI. The length of the CDR3 is 15 residues. The CDR3 reads CASSPGAPSSYEQYF. The CDR3 DNA follows: TGTGCCAGCAGTCCCGGGGCACCATCTTCCTACGAGCAGTACTTC.

Concerning this clonotype itself: Without the conserved terminal phenylalanine or tryptophan, this CDR3 likely stems from a read error. The rearrangement links TRBV7-2 to TRBJ2-7; the D gene is possibly TRBD1 (5 bases). Germline-derived CDR1 and CDR2 are SGHTA and FQGNSA. Deletions cut 3 bases from V and 3 bases from J, with 9 bases between. The CDR3 has 13 residues. CDR3 coding DNA: TGTGCCAGCAGCTTGGGGCAGGACTACGAGCAGTACCTC. It translates to CASSLGQDYEQYL.

This clonotype was seen ten or more times. The genes are TRBV9 and TRBJ1-5; D is perhaps TRBD1 (5 bases). Trimming left V 0 bases short and J 3 bases short, with 10 bases between. The V gene's germline CDR1 is SGDLS and CDR2 YYNGEE. The CDR3 is 15 residues long. CDR3 nucleotides: TGTGCCAGCAGCGTAGATGGGGGGGTCAATCAGCCCCAGCATTTT. As protein: CASSVDGGVNQPQHF.

This clonotype was observed many times. This rearrangement joins TRBV18 to TRBJ2-7; tentative D call: TRBD1 (6 bases). The CDR3 length is 15 residues. Germline V gives CDR1 KGHSH, CDR2 LQKENI. V shed 1 base and J shed 2 bases, with 12 bases lying between them. This chain's CDR3 is CASSPRAGAPYEQYF. The CDR3, as DNA: TGTGCCAGCTCACCACGGGCAGGGGCCCCCTACGAGCAGTACTTC.

This clonotype was seen ten or more times. The chain joins TRBV4-1 to TRBJ2-7, with D unclear. The V and J ends lost 6 bases and 5 bases respectively, with 17 bases between them. Germline V CDR1 and CDR2: MGHRA, YSYEKL. The CDR3 length is 14 residues. Written as DNA, the CDR3 is TGCGCCAGCAGTCATCCCAGAGAGCAGCACGAGCAGTACTTC. This gives the protein CASSHPREQHEQYF.

This clonotype was seen at least ten times. The conserved final phenylalanine or tryptophan is absent from the CDR3, which likely points to a read error. The DNA is omitted, as the CDR3 cannot be located on it reliably, and the CDR3 follows TCRdb's listing. The CDR3 reads CASSLEGSWGPVL. V and J are TRBV7-8 and TRBJ2-1; no DNA check was done on the table's D call, TRBD1. The germline V gene has CDR1 SGHVS and CDR2 FQNEAQ. The CDR3 contains 13 residues when both ends are counted.

Of note for this clonotype: This may come from a read error, since a much larger clone is one base off. This chain connects TRBV11-2 to TRBJ2-2; 10 bases are shared with TRBD1. Germline loops: CDR1 SGHAT, CDR2 FQNNGV. This CDR3 comprises 18 residues. The chain's CDR3 is CAGSLGDRGLVNTGELFF. CDR3 nucleotide sequence: TGTGCCGGCAGCTTAGGGGACAGGGGCCTCGTCAACACCGGGGAGCTGTTTTTT.

The chain is built from TRBV12-3 or TRBV12-4 and TRBJ2-7; 7 positions match TRBD1. The CDR3 extends over 16 amino acids. V lost 3 bases and J lost 7; bases outside the gene matches: 15. The CDR3 sequence is CASSLILGQVLLEQYF. The CDR3 DNA reads TGTGCCAGCAGTTTGATTTTAGGACAGGTACTATTGGAGCAGTACTTC.

This clonotype has only a few counts. This chain joins TRBV7-6 and TRBJ2-1; the match to TRBD2 covers 7 bases. V was pared by 2 bases and J by 2 bases, with 18 bases of the junction left unmatched. Germline CDR1 is SGHVS and CDR2 is FNYEAQ. CDR3 length: 20 residues. CDR3 nucleotide sequence: TGTGCCAGCAGCTTAACCCTACTCGCGAGCGGGACCGTCCCCTACAATGAGCAGTTCTTC. Its translation: CASSLTLLASGTVPYNEQFF.

A few counts support this clonotype. The chain employs TRBV12-3 or TRBV12-4 and TRBJ2-1; TRBD1 aligns across 8 bases. This CDR3 is 17 amino acids long. The ends lost 3 bases at V and 5 bases at J; junction bases unmatched: 12. The CDR3 DNA reads as TGTGCCAGCAGTTTGGAGGTCGGGACAGGACCCCACAATGAGCAGTTCTTC. Translated, it gives CASSLEVGTGPHNEQFF.

This clonotype was counted only a few times. This chain links TRBV29-1 with TRBJ2-7; the D is unclear. CDR3 size: 14 residues. CDR1 SQVTM and CDR2 ANQGSEA come from the germline V gene. V was cut by 0 bases and J by 0 bases, with 9 bases left in between. CDR3 sequence: CSVEDGVHSYEQYF. The CDR3 DNA follows: TGCAGCGTTGAAGATGGCGTGCACTCCTACGAGCAGTACTTC.

This clonotype has at least ten counts. The gene calls are TRBV19 and TRBJ2-2, with D possibly TRBD2 on 7 matching bases. Germline V gene lookup returns CDR1 LNHDA and CDR2 SQIVND (reference sequence). V was clipped by 6 bases and J by 4 bases, with 18 bases between them. CDR3 length equals 16 residues. The chain's CDR3 is CASSSPRGAGTGELFF. CDR3 coding DNA: TGTGCCAGTAGCTCGCCCCGGGGGGCGGGCACCGGGGAGCTGTTTTTT.

This clonotype came up many times. The rearrangement uses TRBV6-6 and TRBJ2-7; no clear D. Trimming removed 3 bases at V and 3 bases at J, with 6 bases between. This CDR3 contains 12 residues. Germline CDR1 reads MNHNY; CDR2 reads SVGAGI (reference sequence). The CDR3 DNA reads TGTGCCAGCAGTTATTACATCTACGAGCAGTACTTC. Amino acid sequence: CASSYYIYEQYF.

There are a few counts of this clonotype. The chain employs TRBV12-3 or TRBV12-4 and TRBJ2-5; 8 nucleotides match TRBD1. With 2 bases clipped from V and 1 base from J, the junction kept 3 bases outside the gene matches. The CDR3 is 15 amino acids. The CDR3 DNA is TGTGCCAGCAGTTTATGGGGGACAGGCCAAGAGACCCAGTACTTC. Protein sequence: CASSLWGTGQETQYF.

As to this clonotype: Possible read error: a much larger clone is one base away. V gene TRBV6-5 combines with J gene TRBJ2-3; the D is unclear. V shed 10 bases and J shed 0 bases, with 14 bases lying between them. The CDR3 length is 14 residues. The germline gives CDR1 MNHEY, CDR2 SVGAGI. As DNA, the CDR3 is TGTGCCAAATCCGCTGATCCTAGCACAGATACGCAGTATTTT. It is translated as CAKSADPSTDTQYF.

This clonotype has only a few counts. This may be a read error: a much more frequent sequence differs by one nucleotide. The missing conserved phenylalanine or tryptophan at the end of this CDR3 makes a read error likely. The chain joins TRBV5-1 to TRBJ1-1, with D unresolved. The CDR3 is 13 amino acids. V lost 3 bases and J 7 bases, leaving 13 bases between the germline ends. CDR1 is SGHRS and CDR2 is YFSETQ in the germline V gene. The CDR3 DNA follows: TGCGCCAGCAGCTGGACCCAGGAGAATGAAGCTTTCTTG. Translation: CASSWTQENEAFL.

This clonotype has at least ten counts. The DNA of the CDR3 is TGTGCCAGCAGCTCGGACAGCGTCCCCTATGGCACAGATACGCAGTATTTT. It yields the protein CASSSDSVPYGTDTQYF. This chain connects TRBV7-9 to TRBJ2-3, with D perhaps matching TRBD1 (6 bases). CDR1 and CDR2 (germline): SEHNR, FQNEAQ (reference sequence). The length of the CDR3 is 17 residues. V was trimmed by 4 bases and J by 1 base, leaving 18 bases between them.

This clonotype came up many times. V is TRBV29-1 and J is TRBJ2-7; 9 positions match TRBD1. Germline V gives CDR1 SQVTM, CDR2 ANQGSEA. The J segment lost 9 bases and the V segment lost 3 bases, leaving 9 bases of the junction unmatched. This CDR3 is 13 amino acids long. Written as DNA, the CDR3 is TGCAGCGTTGAGGGGACAGGGTTGTTCGGGCAGTACTTC. It codes for CSVEGTGLFGQYF.

This clonotype has a count of ten or more. The chain couples TRBV12-3 or TRBV12-4 to TRBJ2-3, with 7 bases fitting TRBD1. V was pared by 4 bases and J by 3 bases, with 10 bases of the junction left unmatched. The CDR3 covers 16 residues. The CDR3 DNA reads TGTGCCAGCAGTTCGACGGGGACAGAGGATACAGATACGCAGTATTTT. Translating it yields CASSSTGTEDTDTQYF.

This clonotype has a handful of counts. This chain links TRBV27 with TRBJ2-6; 12 nucleotides match TRBD1. The CDR3 is made up of 18 amino acids. Germline V gives CDR1 MNHEY, CDR2 SMNVEV (reference sequence). Trimming at V came to 0 bases and at J to 4 bases, leaving 4 bases not matched to a gene. CDR3 bases: TGTGCCAGCAGTTTATCAGGGACAGGGGGCTCAGGGGCCAACGTCCTGACTTTC. Encoded protein: CASSLSGTGGSGANVLTF.

This clonotype was observed many times. The chain combines TRBV6-2 or TRBV6-3 with TRBJ1-5; possibly TRBD1 for D (5 bases). V was cut by 6 bases and J by 3 bases, with 12 bases left in between. Germline loops: CDR1 MNHEY, CDR2 SVGEGT. There are 14 residues in the CDR3. The CDR3 DNA follows: TGTGCCAGCAGAAGGGACGGATACAATCAGCCCCAGCATTTT. Its translation: CASRRDGYNQPQHF.

At least ten counts were recorded for this clonotype. Here the CDR3 reads CASSQVRDTYADTQYF. The DNA of the CDR3 is TGTGCCAGCAGCCAAGTTCGGGACACTTACGCAGATACGCAGTATTTT. The rearrangement uses TRBV3-1 and TRBJ2-3; maybe TRBD1 (6 bases). The CDR3 contains 16 residues. V was cut by 1 base and J by 4 bases, with 15 bases left in between. Germline values: CDR1 LGHDT, CDR2 YNNKEL (reference sequence).

Worth noting for this clonotype: A much larger clone lies one base from this, so it may be a read error. The chain employs TRBV5-5 and TRBJ2-3; D is unclear. V was cut by 1 base and J by 6 bases, with 9 bases left in between. The CDR3 is 13 residues long. Germline CDR1 SGHKS, CDR2 YYEKEE (reference sequence). The CDR3 nucleotides read TGTGCCAGCAGCTTGTACTCATTGGATACGCAGTATTTT. Translation: CASSLYSLDTQYF.

There are many counts of this clonotype. This chain uses TRBV15 with TRBJ1-2, with D unresolved. The CDR3 consists of 14 residues. Trimming left V 0 bases short and J 2 bases short, with 7 bases between. From germline, CDR1 is LNHNV and CDR2 YYDKDF (reference sequence). CDR3 sequence (DNA): TGTGCCACCAGCAGAGATCTCCAGAACTATGGCTACACCTTC. Translated, it gives CATSRDLQNYGYTF.

The chain employs TRBV27 and TRBJ2-7; D is ambiguous. CDR3 length equals 15 residues. Germline V gives CDR1 MNHEY, CDR2 SMNVEV (reference sequence). Trimming removed 0 bases at V and 3 bases at J, with 12 bases between. CDR3 region: CASSLSGVYRYEQYF. CDR3 DNA sequence: TGTGCCAGCAGTTTATCCGGCGTGTACCGCTACGAGCAGTACTTC.

Concerning this clonotype itself: At one end, the junction sequence differs from germline, possibly due to a read error. The genes are TRBV27 and TRBJ2-3; no firm D call. Germline CDR1 MNHEY, CDR2 SMNVEV (reference sequence). The CDR3 runs to 11 residues. The CDR3 sequence: CAGSSSDTQYF. The CDR3 DNA sequence: TGCGCCGGCAGTTCATCCGATACGCAGTATTTT.

This clonotype was recorded many times. This chain links TRBV6-5 with TRBJ2-7, with 7 positions matching TRBD1. The CDR3 sequence is 14 residues long. V lost 5 bases and J lost 2; bases outside the gene matches: 6. Germline values: CDR1 MNHEY, CDR2 SVGAGI. The CDR3 region has the DNA TGTGCCAGCAGTACAACAGGGGTCCCCTACGAGCAGTACTTC. Residues: CASSTTGVPYEQYF.